The T cell receptor beta chain described here comes from a study of early T cells in non-severe SARS-CoV-2 infection. For the study at large: It was bulk RNA from unsorted whole blood that was sequenced, and the chains were unpaired.

Unique molecular identifier tags were affixed to discrete cDNA molecules. TCRdb reprocessed the 5' RACE reads with MiXCR, giving one entry per CDR3 protein. Of 75,000 to 100,000 distinct CDR3 sequences listed, about 15% were seen once; the top ten hold 0.5% to 0.75%. Trimming removed 4 bases from V and 5 bases from J, with 11 bases in between. This CDR3 region has 13 residues. The V gene's germline CDR1 is MGHRA and CDR2 YSYEKL. The material sequenced was whole blood. This chain links TRBV4-1 with TRBJ2-5; the D is unclear. This sequence originates from an adult who was a healthcare worker with PCR-confirmed SARS-CoV-2 infection or an uninfected control (not recorded which). The chain's CDR3 is CASSPTPMETQYF. In DNA, the CDR3 is TGCGCCAGCAGCCCCACCCCAATGGAGACCCAGTACTTC.